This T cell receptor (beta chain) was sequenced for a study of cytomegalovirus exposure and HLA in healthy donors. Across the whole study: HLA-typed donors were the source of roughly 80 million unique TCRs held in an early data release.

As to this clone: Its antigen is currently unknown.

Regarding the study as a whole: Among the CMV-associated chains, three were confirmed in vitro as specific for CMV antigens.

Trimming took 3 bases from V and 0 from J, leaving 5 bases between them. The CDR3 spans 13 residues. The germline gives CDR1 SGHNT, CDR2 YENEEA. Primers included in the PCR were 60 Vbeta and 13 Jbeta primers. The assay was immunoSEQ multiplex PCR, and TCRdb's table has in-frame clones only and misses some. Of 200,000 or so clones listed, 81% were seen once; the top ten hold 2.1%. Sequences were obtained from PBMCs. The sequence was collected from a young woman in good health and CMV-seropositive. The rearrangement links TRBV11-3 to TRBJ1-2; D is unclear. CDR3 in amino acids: CASSLDSNYGYTF. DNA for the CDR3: TGTGCCAGCAGCTTGGACTCTAACTATGGCTACACCTTC.